This T cell receptor beta chain was retrieved from a study of blood T cells in healthy people across ages (dated by TCRdb to about 2015). Turning to the overall study: Template switching captured roughly one uniquely barcoded TCR beta cDNA molecule per two T cells in model experiments. Age-related changes in TCR beta repertoire diversity were measured in the study by deep sequencing normalized with unique cDNA molecular identifiers. Four age groups were formed from the donors: young (average roughly 16 years), middle-aged (around 37), aged (roughly 58) and long-lived (82). To avoid experimental bias, donors of different ages were randomly spread across the sequencing lanes. Two additional independent replicas of 1 million unique cDNA reads from the same blood draw were analyzed for two donors (one aged 18 to 30 and one aged 80 or older). The full study reports these points: Estimates of total diversity based on one million sequenced T cells were regarded as lower bounds and as underestimates. Because donor CMV infection status was unknown, age-related changes in expanded clonotypes were potentially confounded. Observed TCR beta diversity per million T cells fell roughly linearly with age, and a significant reduction was already apparent by age roughly 41. Observed TCR beta diversity correlated strongly with the percentage of naive T cells measured by flow cytometry. Compared with the aged group, the long-lived group had more naive CD4+ T cells, fewer expanded clones and increased TCR diversity, a pattern suggesting age selection. Bulk unsorted PBMC profiling prevented conclusive comparison of naive and antigen-experienced compartments.

Systemically healthy Caucasian individuals from Russia, 39 in total and aged roughly 6 to 100 years, were included as donors. Roughly 11 milliliters of peripheral blood were drawn from each donor into EDTA-treated Vacutainer tubes. Ficoll-Paque density-gradient centrifugation was used to isolate PBMCs, with at least 6 million per sample. Trizol reagent was used to extract total RNA from PBMCs, with at least 6 micrograms per sample. For every donor, an aliquot of PBMCs went through flow cytometry to measure the percentages of naive CD45RAhigh/CD27high T cells. Libraries were prepared through 5' RACE. The sample was run on an Illumina HiSeq 2500. The second PCR ran for roughly 7 to 11 cycles and used a J-beta primer mix along with a sample-barcoded 5' primer. A unique molecular identifier was introduced onto each TCR beta cDNA molecule by a template-switch 5' adaptor carrying 12 random nucleotides. Each sample yielded at least 2.5 million CDR3-containing paired-end reads. First-strand cDNA was synthesized from all RNA with the Mint cDNA synthesis kit, primed by a TRBC-specific oligonucleotide. All cDNA was treated with uracil-DNA glycosylase and then went through a first 18-cycle PCR with the universal primers M1SS and BC2_uni_R. The authors' analysis ran thus. For normalization, 1 million high-quality reads were randomly selected from each sample, with every read carrying a distinct molecular identifier. Instead of being binned into consensus sequences, reads that shared molecular identifiers were thrown out. MiTCR, set to a Q25 quality threshold and the strictest error-elimination algorithm, was used for CDR3 identification, clonotype clustering and error correction. A nonparametric unseen species model using Euler transformation provided a lower-bound estimate of total TCR beta diversity. In-frame beta chains were kept once TCRdb had trimmed the public reads at Q25 with fastp and called clones with MiXCR. CDR3 protein duplicates are merged, each entry listing the most common genes and DNA. These V and J calls derive from TCRdb rather than the authors' analysis. The sample data list under 1,000,000 distinct CDR3 sequences, and under 40% of these were observed just once. The leading ten clones occupy over 10% of the sample.

From its cysteine to its phenylalanine, the CDR3 spans 15 amino acids. Solely the CDR3 DNA is kept, with 45 bases framed from the first base. V and J lose 0 bases and 5 bases, and a span of 11 bases separates them. For CDR1 and CDR2, the germline V gene lists LGHNA and YSLEER. As concerns this clonotype: Its antigen remains undetermined. No much larger clone is present one base from it, and per-base qualities are unavailable.

The chain couples TRBV4-3 to TRBJ1-5; the D region possibly corresponds to TRBD1 (5 bases align). This clonotype was obtained from a man younger than 30 in good health. Sequencing was done on a sample of blood. Here the CDR3 is given as CASSQDNGGDQPQHF. The DNA sequence is TGCGCCAGCAGCCAAGATAACGGGGGGGATCAGCCCCAGCATTTT.